The rows below give T cell receptor beta chains drawn from one sample of a study of T cell responses to AZD1222 COVID-19 vaccine. Clones were sequenced by immunoSEQ multiplex PCR, and TCRdb holds only the in-frame ones, with some missing. Among under 200,000 clones listed, around 93% were seen once. The sequencing used peripheral blood, collected on day 0 of AZD1222 vaccination. These TCRs come from an adult in good health. The CDR3 runs from the conserved cysteine through the conserved F or W. D genes are given only for firm matches. Only part of the rows carry a size: once, few, many, or a class if the clone is expanded.

V: TRBV2; D: -; size: -; J: TRBJ1-2; CDR3: CASKLSAASSGYTF; DNA: TGTGCCAGCAAACTCTCGGCGGCCTCAAGCGGCTACACCTTC
V: TRBV27; D: -; size: -; J: TRBJ1-5; CDR3: CASSFTGSNQPQHF; DNA: TGTGCCAGCAGTTTCACAGGGAGCAATCAGCCCCAGCATTTT
V: TRBV10-3; D: TRBD1; size: -; J: TRBJ2-2; CDR3: CALSGTGSPGELFF; DNA: TGTGCCCTCTCCGGGACAGGGTCTCCCGGGGAGCTGTTTTTT
V: TRBV5-4; D: TRBD1; size: -; J: TRBJ1-4; CDR3: CASSLGGQGEKLFF; DNA: TGTGCCAGCAGCTTAGGGGGCCAGGGTGAAAAACTGTTTTTT
V: TRBV5-8; D: -; size: -; J: TRBJ1-5; CDR3: CASSLEQGGPYQPQHF; DNA: TGTGCCAGCAGCTTGGAACAGGGCGGTCCGTATCAGCCCCAGCATTTT
V: TRBV27; D: -; size: -; J: TRBJ1-1; CDR3: CASSWWMNTEAFF; DNA: TGTGCCAGCAGTTGGTGGATGAACACTGAAGCTTTCTTT
V: TRBV13; D: TRBD1; size: few; J: TRBJ1-3; CDR3: CASSLMDRVGGNTIYF; DNA: TGTGCCAGCAGCTTAATGGACAGGGTCGGTGGAAACACCATATATTTT
V: TRBV5-6; D: -; size: -; J: TRBJ1-2; CDR3: CASSLDPRTTGYGYTF; DNA: TGTGCCAGCAGCTTGGATCCCCGGACTACAGGCTATGGCTACACCTTC
V: TRBV30; D: -; size: -; J: TRBJ2-3; CDR3: CAWSVRDRFTDTQYF; DNA: TGTGCCTGGAGTGTACGAGACAGATTTACAGATACGCAGTATTTT
V: TRBV19; D: -; size: once; J: TRBJ1-1; CDR3: CASSISDMNTEAFF; DNA: TGTGCCAGTAGTATATCGGACATGAACACTGAAGCTTTCTTT
V: TRBV27; D: -; size: -; J: TRBJ1-6; CDR3: CASSLSGGNSPLHF; DNA: TGTGCCAGCAGTTTATCAGGGGGTAATTCACCCCTCCACTTT
V: TRBV7-9; D: -; size: -; J: TRBJ2-1; CDR3: CASSLTGTNEQFF; DNA: TGTGCCAGCAGCTTAACAGGGACGAATGAGCAGTTCTTC
V: TRBV6-5; D: TRBD2; size: -; J: TRBJ2-5; CDR3: CASSYLFGAGEETQYF; DNA: TGTGCCAGCAGTTACCTTTTCGGGGCGGGAGAGGAGACCCAGTACTTC
V: TRBV27; D: -; size: -; J: TRBJ2-7; CDR3: CASSLSIGQREQYF; DNA: TGTGCCAGCAGTTTGTCTATCGGGCAGAGGGAGCAGTACTTC
V: TRBV7-2; D: -; size: -; J: TRBJ2-7; CDR3: CASSLDGAKRNEQYF; DNA: TGTGCCAGCAGCTTAGACGGGGCAAAAAGGAACGAGCAGTACTTC
V: TRBV11-2; D: TRBD1; size: -; J: TRBJ1-2; CDR3: CASSLDDRGANGYTF; DNA: TGTGCCAGCAGCTTAGATGACAGGGGGGCAAATGGCTACACCTTC
V: TRBV7-6; D: -; size: -; J: TRBJ1-5; CDR3: CASSLERAKIQHF; DNA: TGTGCCAGCAGCTTAGAAAGGGCGAAGATCCAGCATTTT
V: TRBV19; D: -; size: once; J: TRBJ2-5; CDR3: CASSIGVGGETQYF; DNA: TGTGCCAGTAGTATAGGGGTAGGAGGGGAGACCCAGTACTTC
V: TRBV20-1; D: TRBD2; size: -; J: TRBJ2-7; CDR3: CSASGTSGRAYEQYF; DNA: TGCAGTGCTAGTGGGACTAGCGGGAGAGCCTACGAGCAGTACTTC
V: TRBV4-3; D: -; size: -; J: TRBJ2-7; CDR3: CASSQDKASLNEQYF; DNA: TGCGCCAGCAGCCAAGATAAGGCTAGCCTCAACGAGCAGTACTTC
V: TRBV25-1; D: -; size: -; J: TRBJ2-7; CDR3: CASSELGGYEQYF; DNA: TGTGCCAGCAGTGAATTAGGGGGCTACGAGCAGTACTTC
V: TRBV7-2; D: -; size: -; J: TRBJ2-4; CDR3: CASSLDSKNIQYF; DNA: TGTGCCAGCAGCTTAGACTCCAAAAACATTCAGTACTTC
V: TRBV11-3; D: -; size: -; J: TRBJ1-1; CDR3: CASSSGNTEAFF; DNA: TGTGCCAGCAGCTCGGGAAACACTGAAGCTTTCTTT
V: TRBV24-1; D: -; size: -; J: TRBJ1-2; CDR3: CATRAPYGYTF; DNA: TGTGCCACCAGAGCGCCCTATGGCTACACCTTC
V: TRBV19; D: TRBD2; size: -; J: TRBJ2-7; CDR3: CASSQWRTSAHEQYF; DNA: TGTGCCAGTAGTCAGTGGAGGACTAGCGCCCACGAGCAGTACTTC
V: TRBV5-1; D: -; size: -; J: TRBJ2-2; CDR3: CASSLGQGELFF; DNA: TGCGCCAGCAGCTTGGGGCAGGGTGAGCTGTTTTTT
V: TRBV15; D: -; size: -; J: TRBJ2-3; CDR3: CATSRDRQVRYF; DNA: TGTGCCACCAGCAGAGATCGCCAGGTCAGGTATTTT
V: TRBV3-1/TRBV3-2; D: -; size: -; J: TRBJ1-6; CDR3: CASSRSSYNSPLHF; DNA: TGTGCCAGCAGCCGAAGCTCCTATAATTCACCCCTCCACTTT
V: TRBV9; D: -; size: -; J: TRBJ1-1; CDR3: CASSPNLVTEAFF; DNA: TGTGCCAGCAGCCCGAACCTAGTGACTGAAGCTTTCTTT
V: TRBV28; D: TRBD2; size: -; J: TRBJ2-7; CDR3: CASTLVASGRVYEQYF; DNA: TGTGCCAGCACCCTCGTGGCTAGCGGGAGGGTCTACGAGCAGTACTTC
V: TRBV5-1; D: TRBD2; size: few; J: TRBJ2-1; CDR3: CASSWTGTSGGFEQFF; DNA: TGCGCCAGCAGCTGGACCGGGACTAGCGGGGGATTTGAGCAGTTCTTC
V: TRBV28; D: -; size: -; J: TRBJ2-1; CDR3: CASSSPEGSSYNEQFF; DNA: TGTGCCAGCAGTTCTCCTGAGGGAAGCTCCTACAATGAGCAGTTCTTC
V: TRBV28; D: -; size: -; J: TRBJ1-5; CDR3: CASRGGLDQPQHF; DNA: TGTGCCAGCAGGGGGGGGCTAGATCAGCCCCAGCATTTT
V: TRBV15; D: TRBD1; size: -; J: TRBJ1-3; CDR3: CATSSRGLGNTIYF; DNA: TGTGCCACCAGCAGCAGGGGGCTTGGAAACACCATATATTTT
V: TRBV5-1; D: -; size: -; J: TRBJ2-1; CDR3: CASSTGQFGKDEQFF; DNA: TGCGCCAGCAGCACCGGACAGTTCGGGAAGGATGAGCAGTTCTTC
V: TRBV28; D: TRBD2; size: -; J: TRBJ2-2; CDR3: CASRLAVENTGELFF; DNA: TGTGCCAGTAGACTAGCGGTGGAGAACACCGGGGAGCTGTTTTTT
V: TRBV5-1; D: -; size: -; J: TRBJ2-1; CDR3: CASEGGEYNEQFF; DNA: TGCGCATCCGAGGGGGGTGAGTACAATGAGCAGTTCTTC